This is a list of T cell receptor beta chains from one sample in a study of blood T cells in healthy people across ages. TCRdb reanalysed the 5' RACE reads using MiXCR and keeps one entry per CDR3 protein. The top ten clones hold 23% of a sample with approximately 1,700,000 distinct CDR3 sequences, about 39% of them seen once. Sequencing was done on a sample of blood. All receptors derive from a human donor in good health. CDR3s include the opening cysteine and the closing phenylalanine or tryptophan. A D gene is named only where the DNA matches it firmly. The size entry is marked missing in some rows and otherwise reads once, few, many or a size class.

.	TRBV6-5	TRBJ1-1	.	TGTGCCAGCAGTTACGCCCCGCGGGGGACTGAAGCTTTCTTT	CASSYAPRGTEAFF
.	TRBV10-3	TRBJ1-1	.	TGTGCCATCAGTGAGTCAGGCCATGTTGGTATAGTTGAAGCTTTCTTT	CAISESGHVGIVEAFF
many	TRBV29-1	TRBJ1-5	TRBD1	TGCAGCGTTGCGGACAGGGAGGAGTTGCCCCAGCATTTT	CSVADREELPQHF
.	TRBV24-1	TRBJ1-2	.	TGTGCCACCAGTGAGGGAGTGGGGGGCGCGGGAGTCTATGGCTACACCTTC	CATSEGVGGAGVYGYTF
.	TRBV4-2	TRBJ2-7	.	TGTGCCGGCAGCCAAGAACGGAACAGGGGGGGTGGCGAGCAGTACTTC	CAGSQERNRGGGEQYF
.	TRBV20-1	TRBJ2-5	.	TGCAGTGCTAGAGGGCGGATACAAGAGACCCAGTACTTC	CSARGRIQETQYF
.	TRBV27	TRBJ2-3	TRBD2	TGTGCCAGCGCGGGGGCGGGGGGGCTGTTTGCAGATACGCAGTATTTT	CASAGAGGLFADTQYF
once	TRBV6-5	TRBJ2-3	TRBD2	TGTGCCAGCATTTGGGGTATCGGGGGGGCTACAGATACGCAGTATTTT	CASIWGIGGATDTQYF
.	TRBV20-1	TRBJ1-1	.	TGCAGTACTAGAGATCTAACGAACACTGAAGCTTTCTTT	CSTRDLTNTEAFF
few	TRBV7-3	TRBJ1-1	.	TGTGCCAGCAGCCAAACCCAATTAACTGAAGCTTTCTTT	CASSQTQLTEAFF
few	TRBV18	TRBJ2-7	.	TGTGCCAGCTCAGACATGTCCAACGAGCAGTACTTC	CASSDMSNEQYF
.	TRBV12-3/TRBV12-4	TRBJ2-7	.	TGTGCCAGCAGTTTAGCGAATTGGGCCGAGCAGTACTTC	CASSLANWAEQYF
.	TRBV6-2/TRBV6-3	TRBJ2-3	.	TGTGCCGGCAGCTACACCGGGACCTCCACAGATACGCAGTATTTT	CAGSYTGTSTDTQYF
.	TRBV7-2	TRBJ1-2	.	TGTGCCAGCAGCTCCCGGTTGGGCAGTAGAAATGGCTACACCTTC	CASSSRLGSRNGYTF
.	TRBV4-1	TRBJ1-1	.	TGCGCCAGCAGCCATGCCCGGGGGGGCACTGAAGCTTTCTTT	CASSHARGGTEAFF
.	TRBV7-9	TRBJ1-2	.	TGTGCCAGCAGCCTCGAGAGGGGCATGAGGGGCTACACCTTC	CASSLERGMRGYTF
few	TRBV11-2	TRBJ2-3	.	TGTGCCAGCAGCTTACTGGACTACGTGGATACGCAGTATTTT	CASSLLDYVDTQYF
.	TRBV20-1	TRBJ1-5	.	TGCAGGATTCAGCCCCAGCATTTT	CRIQPQHF
few	TRBV9	TRBJ2-1	.	TGTGCCAGCAGCGTAGGCAACAGGGTTGTATCCGGCAATGAGCAGTTCTTC	CASSVGNRVVSGNEQFF
.	TRBV6-6	TRBJ2-4	.	TGTGCCAGCAGTTTCTCAGGAACCAATGAGCAGTACTTC	CASSFSGTNEQYF
.	TRBV20-1	TRBJ2-1	TRBD2	TGCAGTGCTCCCGGACTAGCGGGGGCGAATGAGCAGTTCTTC	CSAPGLAGANEQFF
.	TRBV7-2	TRBJ2-3	.	TGTGCCGGCAGCTTAGCGTACGGAACTAGCACAGATACGCAGTATTTT	CAGSLAYGTSTDTQYF
few	TRBV10-3	TRBJ1-4	.	TGTGCCATCAGTGTGGGTGAAGCGACTAATGAAAAACTGTTTTTT	CAISVGEATNEKLFF
.	TRBV7-2	TRBJ2-2	.	TGTGCCAGCAGCTTCGCGGAATCCGGGGAGCTGTTTTTT	CASSFAESGELFF
.	TRBV6-1	TRBJ2-5	TRBD2	TGTGCCAGCCCTAAGGAACTAGCGGAGCAAGAGACCCAGTACTTC	CASPKELAEQETQYF
few	TRBV6-1	TRBJ1-2	TRBD1	TGTGCCACCTTACAGGGGTATGGCTACACCTTC	CATLQGYGYTF
.	TRBV5-1	TRBJ1-2	.	TGCGCCAGCAGCTTGGGCCGGGACGGCGCCTATGGCTACACCTTC	CASSLGRDGAYGYTF
.	TRBV29-1	TRBJ1-2	.	TGCAGCGTCAAAGGACAGCTCTATGGCTACACCTTC	CSVKGQLYGYTF
few	TRBV2	TRBJ1-2	.	TGTGCCAGCGTTAAGGATGGCTACACCTTC	CASVKDGYTF
.	TRBV5-1	TRBJ2-1	TRBD2	TGCGCCAGCAGCTTGGCTGGACTAGCGGGCTCAAATTACAATGAGCAGTTCTTC	CASSLAGLAGSNYNEQFF
few	TRBV10-3	TRBJ2-7	.	TGTGCCATCAGTGAGTCGGTTGGAGACGAGCAGTACTTC	CAISESVGDEQYF
.	TRBV10-3	TRBJ2-3	TRBD2	TGTGCCATCAGAACAGCGGGGGCCCCAGATACGCAGTATTTT	CAIRTAGAPDTQYF
.	TRBV12-3/TRBV12-4	TRBJ2-3	TRBD2	TGTGCCAGCAGTTTCAGGCAGGGAGGGGATACGCAGTATTTT	CASSFRQGGDTQYF
.	TRBV20-1	TRBJ2-1	TRBD2	TGCAGTGCTTCCCCACTAGCGGGGGACTCCTACAATGAGCAGTTCTTC	CSASPLAGDSYNEQFF
.	TRBV5-1	TRBJ1-4	TRBD1	TGCGCCAGCAGCCCATGGACAGGGGGCTATGAAAAACTGTTTTTT	CASSPWTGGYEKLFF
.	TRBV6-2/TRBV6-3	TRBJ2-3	TRBD2	TGTGCCAGCAGTTACCCCGGACTAGCGGGGACCCTCACAGATACGCAGTATTTT	CASSYPGLAGTLTDTQYF
few	TRBV7-3	TRBJ2-1	.	TGTGCCAGCAGCCCGGGCCCCTACAGGGACAATGAGCAGTTCTTC	CASSPGPYRDNEQFF
.	TRBV7-2	TRBJ2-1	TRBD2	TGTGCCAGCAGCCGGCTACCCGGGACTAGCGGGTACAATGAGCAGTTCTTC	CASSRLPGTSGYNEQFF
few	TRBV20-1	TRBJ1-2	.	TGCAGTGCTAACCGGGCATTGGGAAACGCTGACTATGGCTACACCTTC	CSANRALGNADYGYTF
.	TRBV15	TRBJ2-7	TRBD1	TGTGCCACCAGCAGAGAACTTGGGGGACAGCACTCCTACGAGCAGTACTTC	CATSRELGGQHSYEQYF
.	TRBV3-1	TRBJ2-1	.	TGTGCCAGCAGCCATGAAAGGCGGAGGACCGGTGAGCAGTTCTTC	CASSHERRRTGEQFF
few	TRBV7-9	TRBJ2-7	.	TGTTCCAGCAGCTTTCCTGACGGATCCTACGAGCAGTACTTC	CSSSFPDGSYEQYF
few	TRBV5-6	TRBJ1-6	.	TGTGCCAGCAGCTTGCAACGGGGCACAGGCTATAATTCACCCCTCCACTTT	CASSLQRGTGYNSPLHF
few	TRBV10-3	TRBJ2-4	.	TGTGCCATCAGTGACAGTCTCGGCAGGGATTTTACCTACGGGCAGTACTTC	CAISDSLGRDFTYGQYF
many	TRBV4-3	TRBJ2-7	.	TGCGCCAGCAGCCAGAACGTACAGAGCTCCTACGAGCAGTACTTC	CASSQNVQSSYEQYF
.	TRBV12-3/TRBV12-4	TRBJ1-5	.	TGTGCCAGCAGTCCTTGGGGTCAGCCCCAGCATTTT	CASSPWGQPQHF
.	TRBV12-3/TRBV12-4	TRBJ1-5	.	TGTGCCAGCAGTTTAAAAATAGGGACCCATGGGCAGCCCCAGCATTTT	CASSLKIGTHGQPQHF
.	TRBV5-1	TRBJ2-7	.	TGCGCCAGCAATGACGGGATGGGCTACGAGCAGTACTTC	CASNDGMGYEQYF
.	TRBV3-1	TRBJ1-1	.	TGTGCCAGCAGCCAGGCCCCGGAAAACACTGAAGCTTTCTTT	CASSQAPENTEAFF
.	TRBV11-3	TRBJ2-1	.	TGTGCCAGCAGCTTAGGTCACCGGGGTGAGCAGTTCTTC	CASSLGHRGEQFF
few	TRBV4-1	TRBJ2-7	TRBD2	TGCGCCAGCAGCCAATCAGGACTAGCGGGGGTGGTGAATGAGCAGTACTTC	CASSQSGLAGVVNEQYF
.	TRBV6-5	TRBJ2-3	TRBD2	TGTGCCAGCTCTTCAGCGGGAGAGCAAGATACGCAGTATTTT	CASSSAGEQDTQYF
.	TRBV6-2/TRBV6-3	TRBJ2-7	.	TGTGCCAGCAGGGCGGATCCGTACTACGAGCAGTACTTC	CASRADPYYEQYF